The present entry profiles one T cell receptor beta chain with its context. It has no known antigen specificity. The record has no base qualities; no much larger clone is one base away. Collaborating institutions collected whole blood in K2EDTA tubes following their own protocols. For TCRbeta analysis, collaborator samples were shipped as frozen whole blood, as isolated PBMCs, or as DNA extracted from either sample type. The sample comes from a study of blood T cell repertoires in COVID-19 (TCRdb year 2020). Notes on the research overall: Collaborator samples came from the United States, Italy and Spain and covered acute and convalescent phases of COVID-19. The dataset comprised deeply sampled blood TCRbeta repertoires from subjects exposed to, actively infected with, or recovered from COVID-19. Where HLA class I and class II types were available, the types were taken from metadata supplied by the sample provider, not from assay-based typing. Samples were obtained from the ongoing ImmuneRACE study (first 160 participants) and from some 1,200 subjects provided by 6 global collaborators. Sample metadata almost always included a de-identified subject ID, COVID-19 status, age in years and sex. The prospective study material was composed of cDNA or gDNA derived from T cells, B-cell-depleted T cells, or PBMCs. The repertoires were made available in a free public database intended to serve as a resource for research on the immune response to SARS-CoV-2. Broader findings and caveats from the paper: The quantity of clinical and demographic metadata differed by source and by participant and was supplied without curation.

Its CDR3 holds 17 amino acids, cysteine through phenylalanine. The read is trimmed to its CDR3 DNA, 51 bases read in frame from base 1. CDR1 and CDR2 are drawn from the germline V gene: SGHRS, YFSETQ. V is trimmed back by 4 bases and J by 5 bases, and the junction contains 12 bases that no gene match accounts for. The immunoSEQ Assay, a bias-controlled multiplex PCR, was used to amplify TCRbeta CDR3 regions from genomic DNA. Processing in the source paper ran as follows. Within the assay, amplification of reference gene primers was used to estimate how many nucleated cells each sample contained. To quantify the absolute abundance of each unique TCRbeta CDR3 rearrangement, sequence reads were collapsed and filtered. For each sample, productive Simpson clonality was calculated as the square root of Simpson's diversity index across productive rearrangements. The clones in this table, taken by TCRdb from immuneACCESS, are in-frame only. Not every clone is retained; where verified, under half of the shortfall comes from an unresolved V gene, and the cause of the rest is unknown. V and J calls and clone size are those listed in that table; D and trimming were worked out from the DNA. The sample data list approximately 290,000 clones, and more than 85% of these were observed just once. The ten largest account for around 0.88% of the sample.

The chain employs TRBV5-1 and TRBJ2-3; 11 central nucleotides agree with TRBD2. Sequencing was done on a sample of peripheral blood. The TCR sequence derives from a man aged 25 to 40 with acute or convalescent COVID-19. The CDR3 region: CASSIRIAGGPVDTQYF. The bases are TGCGCCAGCAGCATCAGGATAGCGGGGGGGCCGGTAGATACGCAGTATTTT.